This T cell receptor (beta chain) is drawn from a study of blood T cell repertoires in COVID-19 (TCRdb year 2020). In the study overall: Collaborator samples came from the United States, Italy and Spain and covered acute and convalescent phases of COVID-19. The samples were drawn from the first 160 participants of the ongoing ImmuneRACE study and from 950 to 1,500 subjects provided by 6 global collaborators. The repertoires were released in a freely available public database intended as a resource for research on the immune response to SARS-CoV-2. Deeply sampled blood TCRbeta repertoires from subjects exposed to, actively infected with, or recovered from COVID-19 were included in the dataset. HLA class I and class II types, where available, came from metadata supplied by the sample provider rather than from assay-based typing. Sample metadata almost always included a de-identified subject ID, COVID-19 status, age in years and sex. The prospective study material was composed of cDNA or gDNA derived from T cells, B-cell-depleted T cells, or PBMCs. The investigation overall reported the following: Clinical and demographic metadata were provided uncurated, with the amount varying by source and participant.

TCRbeta CDR3 regions were amplified from genomic DNA using the immunoSEQ Assay, a bias-controlled multiplex PCR. In the original analysis: Nucleated cell counts per sample were estimated from amplification of reference gene primers within the assay. To quantify the absolute abundance of each unique TCRbeta CDR3 rearrangement, sequence reads were collapsed and filtered. For each sample, productive Simpson clonality was calculated by taking the square root of Simpson's diversity index across productive rearrangements. Here the immuneACCESS table is served through TCRdb, limited to in-frame sequences with V and J called. Missing clones are a known gap in these copies; in checked studies unresolved V genes cover under half, and the rest lacks a known reason. V, J and clone size reflect that table, while D and trimming were determined from the DNA. The sample table lists over 200,000 clones, roughly 76% of them with a count of one. Around 5.4% of the sample rests with the top ten.

Comment on this clone: It has no known antigen specificity. The sample holds no much larger clone one base away, and base qualities are not on file.

Whole blood was collected in K2EDTA tubes by collaborating institutions according to the institutions' own protocols. For TCRbeta analysis, collaborators shipped samples as frozen whole blood, isolated PBMCs, or DNA extracted from either of those sample types. The CDR3 holds 18 amino acids from the cysteine to the phenylalanine. Only the CDR3 region is kept as DNA, spanning 54 bases read in frame from base 1. V lost 1 base and J lost 4 bases; the stretch between them is 22 bases long. The germline V gene (reference sequence) gives CDR1 as LNHNV and CDR2 as YYDKDF. The material sequenced was peripheral blood. The V gene is TRBV15 and the J gene is TRBJ1-1; 5 matching bases give a weak D call of TRBD1. The TCR comes from a human donor in a cohort sampled during active COVID-19. The CDR3: CATSRGRTGENRGTEAFF. The nucleotides read TGTGCCACCAGCAGAGGCAGGACGGGGGAGAATAGGGGCACTGAAGCTTTCTTT.